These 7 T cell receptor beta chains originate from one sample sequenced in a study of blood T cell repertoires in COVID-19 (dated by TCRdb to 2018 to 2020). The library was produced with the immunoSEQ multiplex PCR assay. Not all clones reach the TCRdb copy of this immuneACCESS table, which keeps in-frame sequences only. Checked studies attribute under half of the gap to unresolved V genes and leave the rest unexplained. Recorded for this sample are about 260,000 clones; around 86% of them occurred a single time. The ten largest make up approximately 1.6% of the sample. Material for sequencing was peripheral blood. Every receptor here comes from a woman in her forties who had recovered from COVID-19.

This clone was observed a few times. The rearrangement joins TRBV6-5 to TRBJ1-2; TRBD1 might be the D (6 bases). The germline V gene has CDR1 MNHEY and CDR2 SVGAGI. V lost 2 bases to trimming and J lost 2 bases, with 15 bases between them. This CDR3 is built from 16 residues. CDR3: CASSYAPLTGNYGYTF. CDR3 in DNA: TGTGCCAGCAGTTACGCTCCCCTGACAGGAAACTATGGCTACACCTTC.

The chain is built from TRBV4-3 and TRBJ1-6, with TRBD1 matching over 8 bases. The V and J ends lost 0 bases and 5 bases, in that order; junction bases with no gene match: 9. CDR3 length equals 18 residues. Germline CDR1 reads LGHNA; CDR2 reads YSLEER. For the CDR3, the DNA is TGCGCCAGCAGCCAAGAGCGACAGGGGCCAAATAATAATTCACCCCTCCACTTT. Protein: CASSQERQGPNNNSPLHF.

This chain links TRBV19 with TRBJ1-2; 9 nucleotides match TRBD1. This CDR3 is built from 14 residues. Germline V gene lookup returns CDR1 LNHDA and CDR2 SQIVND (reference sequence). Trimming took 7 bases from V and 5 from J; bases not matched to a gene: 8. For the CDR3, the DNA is TGTGCCAGTACCCCATCGGGACAGGGATATGGCTACACCTTC. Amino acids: CASTPSGQGYGYTF. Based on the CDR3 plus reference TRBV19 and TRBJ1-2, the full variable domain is DGGITQSPKYLFRKEGQNVTLSCEQNLNHDAMYWYRQDPGQGLRLIYYSQIVNDFQKGDIAEGYSVSREKKESFPLTVTSAQKNPTAFYLCASTPSGQGYGYTFGSGTRLTVV.

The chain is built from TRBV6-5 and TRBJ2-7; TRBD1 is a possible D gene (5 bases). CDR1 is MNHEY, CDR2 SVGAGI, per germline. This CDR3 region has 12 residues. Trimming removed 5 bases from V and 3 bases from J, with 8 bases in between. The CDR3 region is CASSRTFYEQYF. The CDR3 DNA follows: TGTGCCAGCAGTCGGACATTCTACGAGCAGTACTTC.

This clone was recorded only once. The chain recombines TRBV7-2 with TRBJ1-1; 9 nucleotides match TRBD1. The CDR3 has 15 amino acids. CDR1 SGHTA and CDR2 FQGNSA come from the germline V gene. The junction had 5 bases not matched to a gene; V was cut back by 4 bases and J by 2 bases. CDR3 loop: CASSSQTGGNTEAFF. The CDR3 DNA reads TGTGCCAGCAGCTCCCAGACAGGGGGAAACACTGAAGCTTTCTTT.

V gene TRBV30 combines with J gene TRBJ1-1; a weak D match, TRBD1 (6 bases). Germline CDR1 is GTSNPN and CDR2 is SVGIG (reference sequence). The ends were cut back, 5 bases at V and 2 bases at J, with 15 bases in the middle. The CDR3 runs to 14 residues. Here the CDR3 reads CAWFSGQTNTEAFF. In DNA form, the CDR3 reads TGTGCCTGGTTTTCCGGACAGACAAACACTGAAGCTTTCTTT.

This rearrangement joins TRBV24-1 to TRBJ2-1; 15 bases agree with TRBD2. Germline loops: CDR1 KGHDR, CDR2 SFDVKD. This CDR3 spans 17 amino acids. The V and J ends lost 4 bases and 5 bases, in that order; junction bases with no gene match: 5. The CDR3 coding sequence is TGTGCCACCAGTGACAGGACTAGCGGGGGGGCTAACAATGAGCAGTTCTTC. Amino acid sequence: CATSDRTSGGANNEQFF.